This T cell receptor beta chain appears in the sequencing data of a study of human T cells and chemical hapten exposure. Looking at the study overall: Upper-back patch tests with 0.01% DPC were read at 6 days.

This clonotype was detected a few times. Germline lookup yields CDR1 SGDLS and CDR2 YYNGEE. V shed 0 bases and J shed 3 bases, with 10 bases lying between them. The CDR3 is made up of 15 amino acids. TCRdb reprocessed the RACE reads with MiXCR, giving one entry per CDR3 protein. The profile shows 380,000 or so distinct CDR3 sequences, about 5% of them singletons. Time point in this sample: pre-sensitization, week 0. The treatment here: therapeutic diphenylcyclopropenone sensitization with weekly scalp DPC. The receptor was derived from a woman aged 18-29 years with alopecia areata. Some clones in this sample may be carry-over from other donors' samples. The source material was whole blood, sampled in connection with sensitization to the hapten diphenylcyclopropenone (DPC). This chain joins TRBV9 and TRBJ1-3, with D perhaps TRBD1 (5 bases). The CDR3 loop is CASSVAGYYGNTIYF. In DNA form, the CDR3 reads TGTGCCAGCAGCGTAGCAGGGTATTATGGAAACACCATATATTTT.